This T cell receptor (beta chain) was found in a study of T cells in Graves' hyperthyroidism and ophthalmopathy (dated by TCRdb to 2018 to 2020). As for the study more broadly: Peripheral blood was sampled at the time of initial diagnosis, prior to any treatment. TCR V-J signatures able to tell the groups apart were searched for in a discovery cohort of 90 to 100 patients, of whom 43 had Graves' ophthalmopathy and under 65 had stable Graves' hyperthyroidism. Prospective prediction of ophthalmopathy was tested in an independent validation cohort of approximately 19 hyperthyroidism patients and 17 patients who later progressed to ophthalmopathy. The roughly 91 discovery patients were randomly split 7:3 into training and test sets. Thyroid tissue and blood T-cell repertoires from about 6 Graves' hyperthyroidism patients were also compared in the study. After blood sampling, hyperthyroidism patients were treated with methimazole at a starting dose of 30 mg daily, and ophthalmopathy patients were treated with high-dose intravenous methylprednisolone. The paper reports TCR Vbeta CDR3 sequencing of 135 peripheral blood samples: some 41 ophthalmopathy, roughly 80 hyperthyroidism and around 17 progressor patients.

General study outcomes and caveats: Blood samples also contained most of the expanded thyroid clonotypes (frequency above 0.001), which suggests that blood repertoires may reflect thyroid immune responses. No statistical method was used to set the sample size in advance, and investigators knew the group allocation. In validation, the model predicted progression to ophthalmopathy a median of roughly six months before onset, with roughly 70% sensitivity and 72.22% specificity. A 13 V-J signature model separated ophthalmopathy from stable hyperthyroidism, with approximately 87% sensitivity and about 81% specificity in cross-validation and 80%/75% in testing.

The TCR beta CDR3 regions were amplified from the RNA transcripts. A first-round RT-PCR of the TCR CDR3 used the HTBI primer set with the Qiagen OneStep RT-PCR kit. A second multiplex PCR round built the libraries, followed by size selection and purification. Paired-end sequencing of the libraries was performed with 100 bp reads on an Illumina HiSeq2000. From the authors' description of their analysis: SOAPnuke was used to process the raw data, throwing out any read that contained adapters or uncalled bases, had a mean Phred below 15, or lacked an exact constant-primer or identifier match. High-quality paired reads were merged using COPE v1.2.5, and each unique nucleotide sequence was defined as a clonotype. Clonotypes were aligned to IMGT TRBV, TRBD and TRBJ reference segments using MiTCR v1.1. The analysis was restricted to V-J combinations with a frequency above 0.0001, which together covered 99.2% of the repertoires. A TCS score was defined as the ratio of F50 (clonal expansion) to E x V (chaos), with BLOSUM62-based TCRdist applied between CDR3 peptides within each V-J. Welch's t-statistics and random forest reduced fewer than 550 V-J features to under 15, which were used in a naive Bayes classifier (R e1071). TCRdb passed the public sequencing reads through fastp at Q25 and MiXCR, retaining productive beta sequences. Under each unique CDR3 protein, matching rows form one entry showing the most common genes and DNA. The V and J calls, along with clone size, are taken from TCRdb and not from the paper's own processing. This sample gives 550,000 to 850,000 distinct CDR3 sequences in total; around a sixth of them show up just once. The top ten hold roughly 17% of the sample.

This clonotype was seen repeatedly, ten times or more. What antigen it recognizes has not been identified. No qualities accompany the bases; no much larger clone lies one base away. The hyperthyroidism patients were between 18 and 65 years old and newly diagnosed, with a disease duration of less than 2 months. Patients with uncontrolled infections, other autoimmune diseases, pregnancy or lactation were excluded. Diagnoses relied on clinical symptoms, serum thyroxine and TRAb, thyroid ultrasound and orbital computed tomography. Blood from progressor patients was collected at the time of first diagnosis with hyperthyroidism, before any ophthalmopathy symptoms had appeared. Ficoll-Paque density gradient centrifugation was used to isolate PBMCs from under 11 ml of fresh peripheral blood. Progressor patients were defined as those initially diagnosed with Graves' hyperthyroidism in whom ophthalmopathy developed during follow-up. Total RNA was extracted using Trizol reagent, and RNA quality was assessed on an Agilent 2100 Bioanalyzer.

The germline V gene yields KGHSH for CDR1 and LQKENI for CDR2. V is reduced by 8 bases and J by 0 bases, leaving a spacing of 14 bases between them. The CDR3 measures 15 amino acids from cysteine to phenylalanine. The only DNA kept is the CDR3, 45 bases in frame from the first base. The rearranged segments are TRBV18 and TRBJ2-1; the D gene may be TRBD1 or TRBD2, since each aligns over 5 bases. The TCR sequence derives from a woman aged 50 to 60 with Graves' hyperthyroidism that later progressed to Graves' ophthalmopathy. The material sequenced was blood. The CDR3 is CASRSAGSSYNEQFF. The DNA sequence is given as TGTGCCAGCCGATCCGCAGGGAGCTCCTACAATGAGCAGTTCTTC.